This is a list of T cell receptor beta chains from one sample in a study of blood T cells in healthy people across ages. Via MiXCR, TCRdb re-called the 5' RACE reads, giving one row per CDR3 protein. The sample holds about 640,000 distinct CDR3 sequences; under 70% are singletons and the top ten take 30% to 40%. Sequencing input: blood. The receptors shown here come from a man in his 60s in good health. The CDR3 runs from the conserved cysteine through the conserved F or W. A D gene is named only where the DNA matches it firmly. Expanded clones get a size class; other rows say once, few or many, or leave the size out.

>-|TRBJ2-4|16|TRBV15|-
TGTGCCACCAGCAGAGGTGACAGTATAGCCAAAAACATTCAGTACTTC
CATSRGDSIAKNIQYF
>-|TRBJ2-7|14|TRBV7-9|TRBD1
TGTGCCAGCAGTCAACAGGGGGGCAGGGACGAGCAGTACTTC
CASSQQGGRDEQYF
>few|TRBJ2-6|17|TRBV29-1|-
TGCAGCGTTGAATCCGGGCAGGCGGGCTCTGGGGCCAACGTCCTGACTTTC
CSVESGQAGSGANVLTF
>-|TRBJ1-2|12|TRBV6-1|-
TGTGCCAGCCCGCCTCAACCGTATGGCTACACCTTC
CASPPQPYGYTF
>once|TRBJ1-2|12|TRBV2|-
TGTGCCAGCATCTGGGGCGACTATGGCTACACCTTC
CASIWGDYGYTF
>-|TRBJ2-7|16|TRBV3-1|TRBD2
TGTGCCAGCAGCCAAGATTCGAGCGGGGGGGCCTACGAGCAGTACTTC
CASSQDSSGGAYEQYF
>-|TRBJ2-1|17|TRBV6-2/TRBV6-3|-
TGTGCCAGCAGTTACCGGGCGGGGCCCAGCTCCTACAATGAGCAGTTCTTC
CASSYRAGPSSYNEQFF
>-|TRBJ2-3|13|TRBV29-1|-
TGCAGCGCCGAGGGGGGGATCACAGATACGCAGTATTTT
CSAEGGITDTQYF
>-|TRBJ2-5|14|TRBV5-1|-
TGCGCCAGCAGCCCGAACACGACCGAAGAGACCCAGTACTTC
CASSPNTTEETQYF
>-|TRBJ2-1|12|TRBV12-3/TRBV12-4|-
TGTGCCAGCAGCCTACGGGTTAGGGAGCAGTTCTTC
CASSLRVREQFF
>-|TRBJ2-1|13|TRBV5-5|-
TGTGCCAGCAGCGCAGACCTGTACAATGAGCAGTTCTTC
CASSADLYNEQFF
>once|TRBJ1-5|14|TRBV2|-
TGTGCCAGCAGTGTACTCTATAGCAATCAGCCCCAGCATTTT
CASSVLYSNQPQHF
>few|TRBJ2-5|16|TRBV20-1|TRBD1
TGCAGTGCTAGCGTACTGGGCAGGGGGCCCCAAGAGACCCAGTACTTC
CSASVLGRGPQETQYF
>-|TRBJ1-2|16|TRBV5-1|TRBD1
TGCGCCAGCAGCTATTCTCCGGGACAGGGGTACTATGGCTACACCTTC
CASSYSPGQGYYGYTF
>-|TRBJ1-1|16|TRBV13|-
TGTGCCAGCACCTCGTCAGGGGCCCTAAGGGGGACTGAAGCTTTCTTT
CASTSSGALRGTEAFF
>few|TRBJ1-1|15|TRBV5-1|TRBD1
TGCGCCAGCAGCACCCAGGACAGGGTGAACACTGAAGCTTTCTTT
CASSTQDRVNTEAFF
>-|TRBJ2-5|16|TRBV3-1|-
TGTGCCGGCAGCCAAGGCCGAGGAGCGGCGTCGTCCGCGCAGTACTTC
CAGSQGRGAASSAQYF
>once|TRBJ2-5|17|TRBV5-1|-
TGCGCCAGCAGCTTAGGACGTGCCGAGCTCTACCGAGAGACCCAGTACTTC
CASSLGRAELYRETQYF
>few|TRBJ2-7|10|TRBV6-1|-
TGTGCCAGCAATAAGTACGAGCAGTACTTC
CASNKYEQYF
>once|TRBJ2-1|14|TRBV28|TRBD1
TGTGCCAGCGACGGGGCAGGGGGAACCGATGAGCAGTTCTTC
CASDGAGGTDEQFF
>-|TRBJ2-5|17|TRBV25-1|-
TGTGCCAGCAGTGAATGGGGGGGCTCCCTTCGACAAGAGACCCAGTACTTC
CASSEWGGSLRQETQYF
>-|TRBJ2-5|17|TRBV5-1|TRBD1
TGCGCCAGCAGCACCGGGACAGGGGATTTAGGTCAAGAGACCCAGTACTTC
CASSTGTGDLGQETQYF
>few|TRBJ2-7|13|TRBV11-2|-
TGTGCCAGCAGCTTAGCGGGGGAATACGAGCAGTACTTC
CASSLAGEYEQYF
>-|TRBJ2-7|14|TRBV5-1|TRBD1
TGCGCCAGCAATGCTGACAGGGCCTCCTACGAGCAGTACTTC
CASNADRASYEQYF
>few|TRBJ2-5|12|TRBV20-1|-
TGCAGTGCTAGGAGAGGCGGGGAGACCCAGTACTTC
CSARRGGETQYF
>-|TRBJ2-1|14|TRBV7-9|TRBD2
TGTGCCAGCAGCCCAACTAGCGGGGGAACTGAGCAGTTCTTC
CASSPTSGGTEQFF
>few|TRBJ2-6|13|TRBV3-1|-
TGTGCCAGCAGCCAAGAGAGGGCCTCCGTCCTGACTTTC
CASSQERASVLTF
>-|TRBJ2-5|13|TRBV12-3/TRBV12-4|-
TGTGCCAGCAGATGGGGGAGGCAAGAGACCCAGTACTTC
CASRWGRQETQYF
>-|TRBJ2-3|16|TRBV5-1|-
TGCGCCAGCAGCTTGGGGACAGTGCCGAAGGCAGATACGCAGTATTTT
CASSLGTVPKADTQYF
>few|TRBJ2-5|12|TRBV5-1|-
TGCGCCAGCAGCACCCCCCCAGAGACCCAGTACTTC
CASSTPPETQYF
>few|TRBJ1-2|14|TRBV18|-
TGTGCCAGCTCACCGCAGGGGTCCAACTATGGCTACACCTTC
CASSPQGSNYGYTF
>-|TRBJ1-6|16|TRBV4-1|-
TGCGCCAGCAGTCGGGAGGAGAATCTATATAATTCACCCCTCCACTTT
CASSREENLYNSPLHF
>-|TRBJ2-5|17|TRBV5-1|TRBD2
TGCGCCAGCAGCCTCGGACTAGCGGGGATAGCGGCAGAGACCCAGTACTTC
CASSLGLAGIAAETQYF
>few|TRBJ2-7|14|TRBV10-3|-
TGTGCCATCAGTGAGTCGTCCGTGGGGTTCGAGCAGTACTTC
CAISESSVGFEQYF
>-|TRBJ2-4|12|TRBV28|-
TGTGCCAGCAAGGGCAGCCAAAACATTCAGTACTTC
CASKGSQNIQYF
>-|TRBJ2-5|13|TRBV20-1|TRBD2
TGCAGTGCTATGGGACTAGATGTACATGAGCAGTACTTC
CSAMGLDVHEQYF
>-|TRBJ2-3|16|TRBV3-1|TRBD2
TGTGCCAGCAGCCCCCCGACTAGCGGGGGTACAGATACGCAGTATTTT
CASSPPTSGGTDTQYF
>-|TRBJ2-1|16|TRBV11-2|TRBD2
TGTGCCAGCACCCGCCTCCGGGGATTCTCGGGGGGTGAGCAGTTCTTC
CASTRLRGFSGGEQFF
>-|TRBJ2-3|16|TRBV4-2|TRBD2
TGTGCCAGCAGCCAAGTTTCTAGCGGGGGGGCCGACACGCAGTATTTT
CASSQVSSGGADTQYF
>-|TRBJ2-2|17|TRBV20-1|-
TGCAGTGCTAGAGACCGTGTTAAGCGGACTAACACCGGGGAGCTGTTTTTT
CSARDRVKRTNTGELFF
>few|TRBJ2-5|11|TRBV20-1|TRBD2
TGCAGTGCTCTTCTCGGGGGGGAGCAGTACTTC
CSALLGGEQYF
>-|TRBJ2-7|15|TRBV4-1|TRBD1
TGCGCCAGCAGCCAAGGACAGGGGGCCTTCCTCGAGCAGTACTTC
CASSQGQGAFLEQYF
>-|TRBJ2-1|15|TRBV4-3|TRBD1
TGCGCCAGCAGCCACCGGCCGGGACAGGACAATGAGCAGTTCTTC
CASSHRPGQDNEQFF
>many|TRBJ2-3|12|TRBV18|-
TGTGCCAGCAGCCCCGGCACAGATACGCAGTATTTT
CASSPGTDTQYF
>-|TRBJ2-5|13|TRBV10-1|-
TGCGCCAGCAGTGAGTCTCCATGGGAGACCCAGTACTTC
CASSESPWETQYF
>-|TRBJ2-1|15|TRBV2|TRBD1
TGTGCCAGCAGGGCCGGGACAGGGGTTTACAATGAGCAGTTCTTC
CASRAGTGVYNEQFF